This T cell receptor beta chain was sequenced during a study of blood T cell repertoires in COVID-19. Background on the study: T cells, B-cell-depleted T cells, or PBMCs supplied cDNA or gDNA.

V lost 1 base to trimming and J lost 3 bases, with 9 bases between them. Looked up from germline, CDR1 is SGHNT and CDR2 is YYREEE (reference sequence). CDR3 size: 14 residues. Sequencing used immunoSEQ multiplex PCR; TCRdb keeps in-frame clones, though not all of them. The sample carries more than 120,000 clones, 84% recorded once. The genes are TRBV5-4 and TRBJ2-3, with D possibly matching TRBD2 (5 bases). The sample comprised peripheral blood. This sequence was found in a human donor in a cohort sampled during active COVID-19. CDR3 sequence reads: CASSLKEGTDTQYF. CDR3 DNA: TGTGCCAGCAGCTTGAAAGAGGGAACAGATACGCAGTATTTT.